The T cell receptor (beta chain) under discussion was sequenced for a study of OX40 agonist ivuxolimab in advanced cancers. Whole-study findings and limits: At doses 0.1 to 3.0 mg/kg, CD4+ and CD8+ clones expanded.

Generated by immunoSEQ multiplex PCR, the TCRdb table keeps only in-frame clones and is missing some. In the table there are tens of thousands of clones, over 70% of which are singletons. Concerning this clone itself: The target antigen is unknown.

The J segment lost 2 bases and the V segment lost 4 bases, leaving 4 bases of the junction unmatched. Germline V CDR1 and CDR2: SGHNT, YYREEE (reference sequence). The CDR3 has 15 residues. This chain connects TRBV5-4 to TRBJ1-4; TRBD1 aligns across 8 bases. The sequence was obtained from an adult with an advanced solid tumor such as melanoma, head and neck, liver or kidney cancer. Here the sequenced sample was CD4+ or CD8+ T cells sorted from blood, taken in a trial of the OX40 agonist ivuxolimab. The CDR3 sequence: CASSQRTGTNEKLFF. The CDR3 bases are TGTGCCAGCAGCCAGCGGACAGGGACTAATGAAAAACTGTTTTTT.